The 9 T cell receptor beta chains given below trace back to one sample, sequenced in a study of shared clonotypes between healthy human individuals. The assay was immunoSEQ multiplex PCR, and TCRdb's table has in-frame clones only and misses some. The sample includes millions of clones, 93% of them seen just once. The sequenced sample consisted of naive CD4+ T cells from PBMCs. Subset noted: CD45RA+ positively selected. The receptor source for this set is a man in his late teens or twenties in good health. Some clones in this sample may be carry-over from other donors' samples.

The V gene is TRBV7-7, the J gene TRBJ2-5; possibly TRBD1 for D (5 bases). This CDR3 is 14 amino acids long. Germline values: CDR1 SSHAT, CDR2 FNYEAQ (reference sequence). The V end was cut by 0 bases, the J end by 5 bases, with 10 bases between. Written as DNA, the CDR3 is TGTGCCAGCAGCTTAGCTTCCCCAGGGGAGACCCAGTACTTC. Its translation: CASSLASPGETQYF.

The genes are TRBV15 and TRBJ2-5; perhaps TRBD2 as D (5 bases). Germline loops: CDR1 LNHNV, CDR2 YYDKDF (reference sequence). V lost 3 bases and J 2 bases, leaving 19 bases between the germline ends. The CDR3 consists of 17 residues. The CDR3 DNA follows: TGTGCCACCAGCAGGTACCCCGGGGTAGTCCCGCAAGAGACCCAGTACTTC. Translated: CATSRYPGVVPQETQYF.

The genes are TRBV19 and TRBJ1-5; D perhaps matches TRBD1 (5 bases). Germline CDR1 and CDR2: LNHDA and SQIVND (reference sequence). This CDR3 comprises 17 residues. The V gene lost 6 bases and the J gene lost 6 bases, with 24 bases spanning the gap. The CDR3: CASRQGVGRARAQPQHF. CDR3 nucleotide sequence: TGTGCCAGTAGGCAAGGCGTAGGCAGGGCGAGGGCTCAGCCCCAGCATTTT. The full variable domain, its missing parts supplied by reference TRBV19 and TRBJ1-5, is DGGITQSPKYLFRKEGQNVTLSCEQNLNHDAMYWYRQDPGQGLRLIYYSQIVNDFQKGDIAEGYSVSREKKESFPLTVTSAQKNPTAFYLCASRQGVGRARAQPQHFGDGTRLSIL.

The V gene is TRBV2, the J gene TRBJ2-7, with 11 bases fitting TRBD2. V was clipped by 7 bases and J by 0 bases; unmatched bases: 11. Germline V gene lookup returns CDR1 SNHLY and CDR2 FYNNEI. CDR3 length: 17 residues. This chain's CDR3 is CASKFGLAGPSSYEQYF. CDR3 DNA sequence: TGTGCCAGCAAGTTCGGACTAGCGGGCCCGAGCTCCTACGAGCAGTACTTC.

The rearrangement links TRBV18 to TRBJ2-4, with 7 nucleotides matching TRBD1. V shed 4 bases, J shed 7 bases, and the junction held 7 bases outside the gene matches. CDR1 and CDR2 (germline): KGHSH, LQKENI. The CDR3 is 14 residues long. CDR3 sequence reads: CASSLQEGANIQYF. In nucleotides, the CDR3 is TGTGCCAGCTCACTGCAAGAGGGGGCCAACATTCAGTACTTC.

This CDR3 is CASSLIKRDYEQYF. Here the CDR3 DNA reads TGCGCCAGCAGCTTGATAAAAAGGGACTACGAGCAGTACTTC. The chain is built from TRBV5-1 and TRBJ2-7; D is undetermined. Trimming removed 1 base at V and 3 bases at J, with 11 bases between. Germline CDR1 SGHRS, CDR2 YFSETQ. The CDR3 consists of 14 residues.

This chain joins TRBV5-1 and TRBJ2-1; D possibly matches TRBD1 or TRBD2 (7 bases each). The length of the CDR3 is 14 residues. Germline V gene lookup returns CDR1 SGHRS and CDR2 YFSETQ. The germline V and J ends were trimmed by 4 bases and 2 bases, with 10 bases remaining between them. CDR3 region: CASSQGGTYNEQFF. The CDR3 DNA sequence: TGCGCCAGCAGCCAGGGGGGGACCTACAATGAGCAGTTCTTC. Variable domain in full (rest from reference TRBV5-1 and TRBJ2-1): KAGVTQTPRYLIKTRGQQVTLSCSPISGHRSVSWYQQTPGQGLQFLFEYFSETQRNKGNFPGRFSGRQFSNSRSEMNVSTLELGDSALYLCASSQGGTYNEQFFGPGTRLTVL.

CDR3 nucleotides: TGTGCCAGCAGCTTATCGGCAGGGACTGAAAAACTGTTTTTT. Translating it yields CASSLSAGTEKLFF. This rearrangement joins TRBV7-9 to TRBJ1-4, with D possibly TRBD1 on 5 matching bases. Germline CDR1 SEHNR, CDR2 FQNEAQ (reference sequence). V dropped 2 bases and J dropped 7 bases, with 11 bases sitting between them. The CDR3 extends over 14 amino acids.

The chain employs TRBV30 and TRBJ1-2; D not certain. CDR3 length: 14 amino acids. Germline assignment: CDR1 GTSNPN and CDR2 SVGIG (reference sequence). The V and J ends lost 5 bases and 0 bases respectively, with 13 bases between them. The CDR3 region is CAWGSRATNYGYTF. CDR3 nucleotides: TGTGCCTGGGGTAGCCGGGCAACTAACTATGGCTACACCTTC.